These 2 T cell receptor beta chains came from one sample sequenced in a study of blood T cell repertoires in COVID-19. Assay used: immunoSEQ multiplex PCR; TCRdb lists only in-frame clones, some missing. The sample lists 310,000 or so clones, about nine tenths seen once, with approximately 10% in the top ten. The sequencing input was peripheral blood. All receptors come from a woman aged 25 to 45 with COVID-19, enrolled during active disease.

The CDR3 loop is CASSFGGAEQYF. CDR3 in DNA: TGTGCCAGCAGCTTTGGGGGGGCCGAGCAGTACTTC. V is TRBV11-2 and J is TRBJ2-7; D is possibly TRBD2 (7 bases). The length of the CDR3 is 12 residues. Trimming pared 3 bases from V and 6 bases from J, leaving 9 bases between. Germline assignment: CDR1 SGHAT and CDR2 FQNNGV.

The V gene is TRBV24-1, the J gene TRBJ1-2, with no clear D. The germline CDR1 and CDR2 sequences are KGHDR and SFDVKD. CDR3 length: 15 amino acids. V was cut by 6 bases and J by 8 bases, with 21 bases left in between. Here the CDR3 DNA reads TGTGCCACCAGTATCAAAATCCGGGAGGCCAGGGGCTACACCTTC. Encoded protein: CATSIKIREARGYTF.